This T cell receptor (beta chain) was captured by sequencing in a study of T cells in localized non-small cell lung cancer. The study, taken as a whole, reports: Adjacent lung exhibited a median of 57 among the 100 most abundant tumor clones. Compared with tumor, uninvolved adjacent lung displayed greater T cell clonality, ranking highest overall. Higher T cell density in the blood was associated with longer overall survival, whereas higher adjacent-lung clonality associated with shorter survival.

The method was immunoSEQ multiplex PCR; TCRdb's version includes in-frame clones alone and lacks a portion of them. This table holds tens of thousands of clones, 80% to 90% found once. The CDR3 contains 12 residues. In germline, CDR1 is GTSNPN, CDR2 SVGIG (reference sequence). V was clipped by 3 bases and J by 7 bases, with 7 bases between them. This clone was recorded a few times. What it recognizes is unknown. This receptor was identified in a man between 40 and 70 years old with stage II squamous cell lung carcinoma. The starting material was PBMCs, obtained before any cancer treatment. V usage is TRBV30 and J usage is TRBJ1-6; no definite D call. Here the CDR3 reads CAWRDTNSPLHF. CDR3 DNA: TGTGCCTGGAGAGACACGAATTCACCCCTCCACTTT.